This is a list of T cell receptor beta chains from one sample in a study of T cells in Graves' hyperthyroidism and ophthalmopathy. MiXCR, run by TCRdb on the multiplex PCR reads, gives a single entry per CDR3 protein. Of roughly 700,000 distinct CDR3 sequences listed, less than 15% were seen once; the top ten hold 10%. Sequencing used blood. These receptors were obtained from a young woman with Graves' hyperthyroidism. CDR3s include the opening cysteine and the closing phenylalanine or tryptophan. D genes are given only for firm matches. Size tells how often a clone was seen (once, few, many) or the class of an expanded clone, and some rows leave it out.

j_gene: TRBJ2-7; abundance: many; v_gene: TRBV11-3; d_gene: -; CDR3aa: CASSNLDSGPYEQYF; CDR3nt: TGTGCCAGCAGCAACTTAGATTCGGGCCCCTACGAGCAGTACTTC
j_gene: TRBJ1-1; abundance: many; v_gene: TRBV2; d_gene: TRBD1; CDR3aa: CASTRDRKEAFF; CDR3nt: TGTGCCAGCACGAGGGACAGAAAGGAAGCTTTCTTT
j_gene: TRBJ2-3; abundance: few; v_gene: TRBV29-1; d_gene: -; CDR3aa: CSVDESTDTQYF; CDR3nt: TGCAGCGTTGATGAGAGCACAGATACGCAGTATTTT
j_gene: TRBJ2-5; abundance: many; v_gene: TRBV11-1; d_gene: TRBD1; CDR3aa: CASSLDPPGGRGETQYF; CDR3nt: TGTGCCAGCAGCTTAGACCCCCCAGGGGGTAGAGGAGAGACCCAGTACTTC
j_gene: TRBJ2-1; abundance: many; v_gene: TRBV7-2; d_gene: -; CDR3aa: CASSLTGLEQFF; CDR3nt: TGTGCCAGCAGCCTCACCGGACTCGAGCAGTTCTTC
j_gene: TRBJ2-3; abundance: many; v_gene: TRBV28; d_gene: -; CDR3aa: CASRGSGDPIRTDTQYF; CDR3nt: TGTGCCAGTCGGGGGTCAGGGGACCCAATCCGCACAGATACGCAGTATTTT
j_gene: TRBJ2-7; abundance: many; v_gene: TRBV11-1; d_gene: TRBD1; CDR3aa: CASSSHRGRYEQYF; CDR3nt: TGTGCCAGCAGCTCTCACAGGGGGCGATACGAGCAGTACTTC
j_gene: TRBJ2-7; abundance: few; v_gene: TRBV27; d_gene: -; CDR3aa: CASSPLRFLSYEQYF; CDR3nt: TGTGCCAGCAGTCCACTGAGGTTTCTCTCCTACGAGCAGTACTTC
j_gene: TRBJ1-1; abundance: few; v_gene: TRBV20-1; d_gene: -; CDR3aa: CSARDRWGNTEAFF; CDR3nt: TGCAGTGCTAGAGATCGGTGGGGGAACACTGAAGCTTTCTTT
j_gene: TRBJ1-2; abundance: many; v_gene: TRBV12-3/TRBV12-4; d_gene: -; CDR3aa: CASRVQLGATHYGYTF; CDR3nt: TGTGCCAGCCGAGTACAATTAGGGGCGACACACTATGGCTACACCTTC
j_gene: TRBJ2-1; abundance: few; v_gene: TRBV20-1; d_gene: TRBD2; CDR3aa: CSANSGAYNEQFF; CDR3nt: TGCAGTGCTAATAGCGGGGCCTACAATGAGCAGTTCTTC
j_gene: TRBJ2-3; abundance: few; v_gene: TRBV19; d_gene: TRBD1; CDR3aa: CASSIDLTGIAQYF; CDR3nt: TGTGCCAGTAGTATAGACCTGACAGGGATCGCGCAGTATTTT
j_gene: TRBJ2-5; abundance: -; v_gene: TRBV19; d_gene: -; CDR3aa: CASGRVWASRETQYF; CDR3nt: TGTGCCAGTGGAAGGGTTTGGGCCTCACGGGAGACCCAGTACTTC
j_gene: TRBJ2-7; abundance: -; v_gene: TRBV2; d_gene: -; CDR3aa: CASSDAGTLITYEQYF; CDR3nt: TGTGCCAGCAGTGACGCCGGGACACTCATCACCTACGAGCAGTACTTC
j_gene: TRBJ2-5; abundance: many; v_gene: TRBV20-1; d_gene: -; CDR3aa: CSAMKQTQYF; CDR3nt: TGCAGTGCTATGAAACAGACCCAGTACTTC
j_gene: TRBJ2-1; abundance: -; v_gene: TRBV6-5; d_gene: -; CDR3aa: CASSYSRERNNEQFF; CDR3nt: TGTGCCAGCAGTTACTCGAGGGAGAGAAACAATGAGCAGTTCTTC
j_gene: TRBJ1-6; abundance: many; v_gene: TRBV11-3; d_gene: TRBD1; CDR3aa: CASSFAGTGRGSPLHF; CDR3nt: TGTGCCAGCAGCTTCGCCGGGACAGGGAGGGGTTCACCCCTCCACTTT
j_gene: TRBJ2-1; abundance: many; v_gene: TRBV20-1; d_gene: -; CDR3aa: CSARDVNEQFF; CDR3nt: TGCAGTGCTAGAGATGTAAATGAGCAGTTCTTC
j_gene: TRBJ2-1; abundance: many; v_gene: TRBV7-9; d_gene: -; CDR3aa: CASLRGGGGQRNSYNEQFF; CDR3nt: TGTGCCAGCCTTCGCGGGGGAGGGGGACAACGGAACTCCTACAATGAGCAGTTCTTC
j_gene: TRBJ2-3; abundance: many; v_gene: TRBV20-1; d_gene: TRBD2; CDR3aa: CSASLGLAGAQDTQYF; CDR3nt: TGCAGTGCTAGTCTTGGATTAGCGGGAGCCCAGGATACGCAGTATTTT
j_gene: TRBJ1-3; abundance: many; v_gene: TRBV18; d_gene: -; CDR3aa: CASSPPSPLSGNTIYF; CDR3nt: TGTGCCAGCTCTCCCCCGTCCCCCCTCTCTGGAAACACCATATATTTT
j_gene: TRBJ2-5; abundance: many; v_gene: TRBV6-2/TRBV6-3; d_gene: -; CDR3aa: CASSSNLGGRETQYF; CDR3nt: TGTGCCAGCAGTTCCAACCTTGGAGGAAGAGAGACCCAGTACTTC
j_gene: TRBJ2-1; abundance: -; v_gene: TRBV13; d_gene: TRBD2; CDR3aa: CASSLLTAGTSGTEQFF; CDR3nt: TGTGCCAGCAGCTTATTGACCGCCGGGACTAGCGGGACCGAGCAGTTCTTC
j_gene: TRBJ2-7; abundance: few; v_gene: TRBV30; d_gene: TRBD1; CDR3aa: CAWDPTRQGNTYEQYF; CDR3nt: TGTGCCTGGGACCCAACCCGACAGGGTAACACCTACGAGCAGTACTTC
j_gene: TRBJ1-2; abundance: many; v_gene: TRBV2; d_gene: -; CDR3aa: CASRRAIPPDGYTF; CDR3nt: TGTGCCAGCAGACGGGCCATACCCCCCGATGGCTACACCTTC
j_gene: TRBJ1-1; abundance: many; v_gene: TRBV30; d_gene: -; CDR3aa: CAWIKSSRNTEAFF; CDR3nt: TGTGCCTGGATTAAGTCGAGCCGGAACACTGAAGCTTTCTTT
j_gene: TRBJ2-3; abundance: many; v_gene: TRBV20-1; d_gene: -; CDR3aa: CSASPGTPIVVDTQYF; CDR3nt: TGCAGTGCTAGTCCCGGGACCCCGATCGTCGTAGATACGCAGTATTTT
j_gene: TRBJ2-7; abundance: -; v_gene: TRBV7-9; d_gene: TRBD1; CDR3aa: CASSIGQGGYDEQYF; CDR3nt: TGTGCCAGCAGCATCGGACAGGGAGGATATGACGAGCAGTACTTC
j_gene: TRBJ1-2; abundance: few; v_gene: TRBV6-1; d_gene: -; CDR3aa: CASSRGHNYGYTF; CDR3nt: TGTGCCAGCAGTCGGGGCCATAACTATGGCTACACCTTC
j_gene: TRBJ2-7; abundance: many; v_gene: TRBV6-2/TRBV6-3; d_gene: TRBD2; CDR3aa: CASTSPGLAGATYEQYF; CDR3nt: TGTGCCAGCACCTCCCCGGGACTAGCGGGAGCAACCTACGAGCAGTACTTC
j_gene: TRBJ1-1; abundance: many; v_gene: TRBV2; d_gene: -; CDR3aa: CASSESPKNTEAFF; CDR3nt: TGTGCCAGCAGTGAATCCCCCAAGAACACTGAAGCTTTCTTT
j_gene: TRBJ2-1; abundance: few; v_gene: TRBV24-1; d_gene: -; CDR3aa: CATSDSPNGLFGAQGNEQFF; CDR3nt: TGTGCCACCAGTGATTCGCCTAACGGCTTATTCGGGGCGCAAGGGAATGAGCAGTTCTTC
j_gene: TRBJ2-7; abundance: -; v_gene: TRBV27; d_gene: -; CDR3aa: CASRTSGSEQYF; CDR3nt: TGTGCCAGCAGAACCTCGGGGTCCGAGCAGTACTTC
j_gene: TRBJ2-1; abundance: -; v_gene: TRBV20-1; d_gene: TRBD2; CDR3aa: CSARLAGSYEQFF; CDR3nt: TGCAGTGCTAGACTAGCGGGATCCTACGAGCAGTTCTTC
j_gene: TRBJ2-5; abundance: -; v_gene: TRBV14; d_gene: TRBD2; CDR3aa: CASSGGRTSPWETQYF; CDR3nt: TGTGCCAGCAGCGGCGGCAGGACTAGCCCCTGGGAGACCCAGTACTTC
j_gene: TRBJ2-7; abundance: -; v_gene: TRBV15; d_gene: TRBD2; CDR3aa: CATGRGRAQYEQYF; CDR3nt: TGTGCCACGGGGCGCGGGAGGGCACAATACGAGCAGTACTTC
j_gene: TRBJ2-2; abundance: many; v_gene: TRBV5-1; d_gene: -; CDR3aa: CASSFVDSGNTGELFF; CDR3nt: TGCGCCAGCAGCTTCGTCGACAGCGGGAACACCGGGGAGCTGTTTTTT
j_gene: TRBJ1-2; abundance: few; v_gene: TRBV6-1; d_gene: -; CDR3aa: CASSPYIDRYEGYTF; CDR3nt: TGTGCCAGCAGCCCTTACATCGACAGATATGAGGGCTACACCTTC
j_gene: TRBJ2-1; abundance: -; v_gene: TRBV6-2/TRBV6-3; d_gene: TRBD2; CDR3aa: CASSYEGGHSYNEQFF; CDR3nt: TGTGCCAGCAGTTATGAGGGAGGGCACTCCTACAATGAGCAGTTCTTC
j_gene: TRBJ1-6; abundance: -; v_gene: TRBV15; d_gene: -; CDR3aa: CATSRRGVNSPLHF; CDR3nt: TGTGCCACCAGCAGACGGGGGGTTAATTCACCCCTCCACTTT
j_gene: TRBJ1-2; abundance: -; v_gene: TRBV6-1; d_gene: -; CDR3aa: CASGDPRDPFNYGYTF; CDR3nt: TGTGCCAGCGGAGACCCCCGGGACCCCTTTAACTATGGCTACACCTTC
j_gene: TRBJ2-2; abundance: -; v_gene: TRBV29-1; d_gene: -; CDR3aa: CSVVRQHTGELFF; CDR3nt: TGCAGCGTTGTTCGACAGCACACCGGGGAGCTGTTTTTT
j_gene: TRBJ2-3; abundance: many; v_gene: TRBV9; d_gene: -; CDR3aa: CASSVAGSTDTQYF; CDR3nt: TGTGCCAGCAGCGTAGCGGGAAGCACAGATACGCAGTATTTT
j_gene: TRBJ2-5; abundance: few; v_gene: TRBV7-3; d_gene: TRBD1; CDR3aa: CASSGGQGSQETQYF; CDR3nt: TGTGCCAGCAGCGGCGGACAGGGGTCGCAAGAGACCCAGTACTTC
j_gene: TRBJ1-5; abundance: -; v_gene: TRBV12-3/TRBV12-4; d_gene: TRBD1; CDR3aa: CASSPIGPGQSNLSNQPQHF; CDR3nt: TGTGCCAGCAGCCCGATCGGGCCGGGACAGTCGAATCTTAGCAATCAGCCCCAGCATTTT
j_gene: TRBJ2-7; abundance: few; v_gene: TRBV20-1; d_gene: TRBD2; CDR3aa: CSASTPIYFSGRAYEQYF; CDR3nt: TGCAGTGCTAGCACGCCTATCTATTTTAGCGGGAGGGCCTACGAGCAGTACTTC
j_gene: TRBJ2-7; abundance: few; v_gene: TRBV30; d_gene: -; CDR3aa: CAWGEVSYEQYF; CDR3nt: TGTGCCTGGGGTGAGGTCTCCTACGAGCAGTACTTC
j_gene: TRBJ1-5; abundance: many; v_gene: TRBV12-5; d_gene: -; CDR3aa: CASGLVPEGGLKQPQHF; CDR3nt: TGTGCTAGTGGTTTGGTCCCGGAGGGGGGTCTAAAACAGCCCCAGCATTTT
j_gene: TRBJ1-1; abundance: many; v_gene: TRBV6-2/TRBV6-3; d_gene: -; CDR3aa: CASSRDSLAEAFF; CDR3nt: TGTGCCAGCAGCCGGGACTCTTTGGCTGAAGCTTTCTTT
j_gene: TRBJ2-7; abundance: many; v_gene: TRBV20-1; d_gene: -; CDR3aa: CSARRVRDEQYF; CDR3nt: TGCAGTGCTAGAAGGGTTCGGGACGAGCAGTACTTC